This T cell receptor beta chain was obtained from a study of blood T cell repertoires in COVID-19. About the research overall: Material from acute and convalescent COVID-19 was sourced from the United States, Italy and Spain. The analysed material was cDNA or gDNA that came from T cells, B-cell-depleted T cells, or PBMCs.

The authors' processing: Nucleated cell number was recorded as an estimate derived from reference gene primer amplification. Produced via immunoSEQ multiplex PCR; TCRdb's table is partial and in-frame only. V and J calls and clone size come straight from that table; D and trimming were deduced from the DNA. The sample consists of some 230,000 clones, about 85% of them appearing once. The CDR3 totals 18 residues. The germline V gene has CDR1 MGHRA and CDR2 YSYEKL. Trimming stripped 1 base from V and 6 bases from J, with 21 bases between. This TCR derives from a man between 45 and 60 years old who had recovered from COVID-19. Sequences were obtained from peripheral blood. The rearrangement joins TRBV4-1 to TRBJ1-4; the D is unclear. CDR3 protein: CASSQVSYPGSFDEKLFF. DNA for the CDR3: TGCGCCAGCAGCCAAGTTTCCTACCCCGGTTCTTTCGATGAAAAACTGTTTTTT.